What follows is one TCR beta chain and its context. Its target antigen remains unknown. Base qualities are missing; no much larger clone stands one base away. This sample is drawn from a study of blood T cell repertoires in COVID-19 (dated by TCRdb to the early 2020s). Concerning the study at large: The collaborator samples originated in the United States, Italy and Spain and spanned the acute and convalescent phases of COVID-19. The material from the prospective study consisted of cDNA or gDNA derived from T cells, B-cell-depleted T cells, or PBMCs. Sample metadata almost always included a de-identified subject ID, COVID-19 status, age in years and sex. The samples were drawn from the first 160 participants of the ongoing ImmuneRACE study and from 1,254 subjects provided by 6 global collaborators. HLA class I and class II types, where available, came from metadata supplied by the sample provider rather than from assay-based typing. The repertoires were released in a freely available public database intended as a resource for research on the immune response to SARS-CoV-2. Deeply sampled blood TCRbeta repertoires from subjects exposed to, actively infected with, or recovered from COVID-19 were included in the dataset. Study-level results and caveats: The amount of clinical and demographic metadata varied by source and participant and was provided uncurated.

CDR1 and CDR2, looked up from the germline V gene, are MNHEY and SVGAGI. V sheds 2 bases and J sheds 10 bases, leaving 9 bases between their ends. Taken from cysteine to phenylalanine, the CDR3 has 13 residues. Only the CDR3 portion is preserved as DNA: 39 bases, with reading frame beginning at the first base. A second Seattle source provided samples from volunteer blood donors who had recovered from COVID-19. Collaborating institutions collected whole blood in K2EDTA tubes following their own protocols. For TCRbeta analysis, collaborator samples were shipped as frozen whole blood, as isolated PBMCs, or as DNA extracted from either sample type. TCRbeta CDR3 regions were amplified from genomic DNA using the immunoSEQ Assay, a bias-controlled multiplex PCR. In the source study's methods: Nucleated cell counts per sample were estimated from amplification of reference gene primers within the assay. To quantify the absolute abundance of each unique TCRbeta CDR3 rearrangement, sequence reads were collapsed and filtered. For each sample, productive Simpson clonality was calculated as the square root of Simpson's diversity index across productive rearrangements. TCRdb retrieved this table from immuneACCESS and kept in-frame rearrangements only. Not all clones are present; in checked studies, unresolved V genes account for under half, and no reason is known for the remainder. V and J calls plus clone size are reproduced from that table; the DNA served to infer D and trimming. Across this sample there are about 120,000 clones, with 70% to 90% seen only once. 7.5% to 9% of the sample is in the top ten clones.

This TCR came from a man between 65 and 85 years old who had recovered from COVID-19. Input material: peripheral blood. This receptor chain uses TRBV6-5 and TRBJ1-6; perhaps TRBD1 is the D gene, with 5 bases matching. The DNA sequence reads TGTGCCAGCAGTTACCAGGGTCGGTCACCCCTCCACTTT. The encoded protein is CASSYQGRSPLHF.